The 10 T cell receptor beta chains below come from one sample, sequenced in a study of radiation and T cells in renal cell carcinoma. Profiling relied on immunoSEQ multiplex PCR, and the TCRdb table lists in-frame clones only, not all of them. The table lists some 80,000 clones, 70% to 90% of them singletons. The time point denotes: blood 4 weeks post-SBRT, at nephrectomy. Treatment of the sample: 15 Gy SBRT to primary tumor, nephrectomy 4 weeks later. Here the sequenced sample was blood, taken from a patient whose treatment included radiotherapy and nephrectomy. The receptors shown here come from a woman between 55 and 75 years old with renal cell carcinoma.

This clone has only a few counts. The chain links TRBV2 to TRBJ1-4; tentatively, D is TRBD1 (5 bases). Per germline, CDR1 SNHLY and CDR2 FYNNEI. Deletions cut 3 bases from V and 8 bases from J, with 10 bases between. The CDR3 covers 13 residues. CDR3 coding DNA: TGTGCCAGCAGTGAGGGGGGTTGGGAAAAACTGTTTTTT. Translation: CASSEGGWEKLFF.

This clone was seen a handful of times. This sequence joins TRBV5-6 and TRBJ1-2; D is ambiguous. The germline V and J ends were trimmed by 0 bases and 5 bases, with 8 bases remaining between them. The CDR3 has 13 residues. The germline CDR1 and CDR2 sequences are SGHDT and YYEEEE. CDR3 protein: CASSLDTTYGYTF. CDR3 DNA sequence: TGTGCCAGCAGCTTGGACACCACGTATGGCTACACCTTC.

The CDR3 sequence is CATRGYQEKLFF. CDR3 DNA: TGTGCCACCCGGGGGTATCAAGAAAAACTGTTTTTT. V usage is TRBV6-1 and J usage is TRBJ1-4, with D maybe TRBD1 (5 bases). V lost 10 bases to trimming and J lost 8 bases, with 14 bases between them. The CDR3 length is 12 residues. Germline V gene data show CDR1 as MNHNS and CDR2 as SASEGT.

This clone has more than one count but fewer than ten. The chain couples TRBV5-4 to TRBJ1-1; D gene unclear. The CDR3 length is 16 residues. Trimming removed 1 base from V and 1 base from J, with 14 bases in between. CDR1 and CDR2 (germline): SGHNT, YYREEE (reference sequence). As DNA, the CDR3 is TGTGCCAGCAGCTTGAGGCCTGATCAAGGGAACACTGAAGCTTTCTTT. This encodes CASSLRPDQGNTEAFF.

This clone was counted a single time. The V call is TRBV2, the J call TRBJ2-2; D unresolved. The V gene lost 8 bases and the J gene lost 1 base, with 17 bases spanning the gap. The length of the CDR3 is 16 residues. Germline values: CDR1 SNHLY, CDR2 FYNNEI. The CDR3 is CASLEKVGLNTGELFF. DNA of the CDR3: TGTGCCAGCCTTGAAAAGGTGGGGTTGAACACCGGGGAGCTGTTTTTT.

The chain links TRBV6-1 to TRBJ1-2, with D unclear. V lost 6 bases, J lost 3 bases, and 8 bases lay in between. The CDR3 is made up of 12 amino acids. The germline V gene encodes CDR1 MNHNS and CDR2 SASEGT. The CDR3 DNA sequence: TGTGCCAGCAGGACGGAGGACTATGGCTACACCTTC. Residues: CASRTEDYGYTF.

The chain combines TRBV6-6 with TRBJ1-2; no clear D gene. The CDR3 is 13 amino acids. Trimming left V 2 bases short and J 8 bases short, with 12 bases between. Germline CDR1 reads MNHNY; CDR2 reads SVGAGI (reference sequence). CDR3 loop: CASSYGPTGGYTF. The DNA for the CDR3 is TGTGCCAGCAGTTACGGTCCCACGGGGGGCTACACCTTC.

The chain carries TRBV25-1 and TRBJ1-6; 7 positions agree with TRBD1. The ends lost 9 bases at V and 14 bases at J; junction bases unmatched: 16. This CDR3 has 14 residues. Germline V gene lookup returns CDR1 MGHDK and CDR2 SYGVNS. The CDR3 DNA sequence: TGTGCCAGTTCCCCCCGGACAGGAGACTTGGCCCTCCACTTT. It codes for CASSPRTGDLALHF.

The V gene is TRBV21-1, the J gene TRBJ2-7; the table calls TRBD1, which could not be checked here. TRBV21-1 is designated a pseudogene. This CDR3 contains 11 residues. The CDR3 bases are TGTGCCAACTCACAGGGTAGAAAGCAGTACTTC. Translation gives CANSQGRKQYF.

The V and J genes are TRBV21-1 and TRBJ2-7; the table calls TRBD2, which could not be checked here. TRBV21-1 is flagged as a pseudogene. The CDR3 covers 14 residues. The CDR3 protein is CASILSSFHHEQYF. The CDR3 DNA reads as TGTGCCAGCATCCTATCTAGCTTCCACCACGAGCAGTACTTC.